This T cell receptor (beta chain) is drawn from a study of cytomegalovirus exposure and HLA in healthy donors (dated by TCRdb to 2017 to 2019). In terms of the full investigation: In an earlier analysis of 450 to 750 of the donors, 276 Gb of sequence data and 100 million or so unique TCR beta sequences from about 179 million T cells were reported. About 300 gigabases of sequencing data and approximately 84 million unique TCR sequences were included in an early release covering about 700 HLA-typed donors. Of the approximately 400 genotyped donors, around 81% fell in the genetic ancestry cluster associated with self-reported Caucasian donors. The study aimed to test whether signatures of past pathogen exposure could be identified by cataloging public T cell receptors. The T cell repertoires of around 670 subjects were profiled by immunosequencing and related to cytomegalovirus serostatus. Along with the approximately 620-subject first cohort, a separate validation cohort of over a hundred different subjects was used. To predict cytomegalovirus infection status, the study brought together high-throughput TCR immunosequencing, statistical association of individual TCRs with disease status, and machine learning. A later analysis re-examined previously published TCR beta repertoires from roughly 720 donors and added high-resolution HLA genotyping to investigate patterns of TCR occurrence. In the later analysis, no new phenotypic data were used to find candidate immune exposures; instead, reliance was placed on TCR beta sequences and their occurrence across donors. An earlier analysis of more than 450 of the donors used high-throughput TCR beta sequencing to judge whether each TCR beta V gene segment behaved as functional or pseudogenic. Donor age, sex, ethnicity and CMV serostatus were compiled alongside the repertoire data. A later genetic analysis took genome-wide SNP genotypes for about 60% of the roughly 670 donors and used that subset as a discovery cohort. Every repertoire in the discovery cohort had been generated on one and the same sequencing platform. HLA typing included class I and class II loci at four-digit resolution. Typing coverage varied by locus: about 620-630 donors for A, B, C, DRB1 and DQB1; approximately 520 for DQA1; approximately 570 for DPA1; around 490 for DPB1. Because of strong linkage in the cohort, five DR-DQ haplotypes were treated as single units for association and clustering. Among roughly 400 genotyped donors of the cohort, an average of roughly 240,000 unique TCR beta nucleotide sequences were sequenced per donor, roughly 20% of them non-productive.

According to the germline V gene, CDR1 reads MDHEN and CDR2 reads SYDVKM. The CDR3 runs 13 residues from the cysteine to the phenylalanine. The entry retains the CDR3 DNA only, 39 bases that are in frame from base 1. Trimming at the junction amounts to 7 bases on V and 7 bases on J, and the germline ends lie 14 bases apart. Worth noting for this clone: Its specific antigen is unknown. Base qualities are missing; no much larger clone stands one base away.

The library was generated by the immunoSEQ multiplex PCR assay. The multiplex PCR relied on a mix of 60 forward primers for TCR Vbeta segments and 13 reverse primers for TCR Jbeta segments. A multiplex PCR assay on genomic DNA amplified the CDR3 region of rearranged TCR beta genes. Amplified TCR beta libraries were sequenced as 87-base-pair reads on the Illumina HiSeq System. The original methods were these. A later analysis counted some 74 million unique TCR beta chains across the 666 repertoires, and roughly 10 million of these chains were shared by at least two donors. To remove PCR and sequencing errors, raw reads were error-corrected and collapsed into unique sequences using a nearest-neighbor algorithm that merged closely related sequences. V, D and J gene segments were assigned by aligning CDR3 sequences to IMGT reference sequences. For a sequence to be retained, at least a six-nucleotide match to both a V gene segment and a J gene segment was required. A rearrangement counted as productive if the CDR3 had no stop codons and remained in frame with V and J, and every other rearrangement counted as non-productive. CDR3 was defined by IMGT convention, running from the second conserved V-encoded cysteine to the conserved J-encoded phenylalanine. The earlier analysis of a few hundred of the donors excluded any sequence lacking an unambiguous match to a single V gene segment. An earlier analysis of several hundred of the donors called V segments functional above 56.7% productive rearrangements and segregating when the between-donor standard deviation exceeded 5%. To diagnose cytomegalovirus status from the catalog of TCR beta chain sequences, a statistical classification framework was built. In a later analysis, V and J genes were assigned by comparing TCR nucleotide sequences against IMGT/GENE-DB human TR gene sequences. Using the TCRdist pipeline, a later analysis assigned CDR3 sequences along with most-parsimonious VDJ recombination scenarios. In a later analysis, each TCR beta chain was defined by its CDR3 amino acid sequence together with its V-gene family, and reads lacking a unique V-gene family were excluded. A later analysis removed 500 to 650 highly shared, low-generation-probability nucleotide sequences to deal with suspected cross-contamination and a sequencing artifact. In a later analysis, a clonal expansion index for each public chain was calculated from normalized within-repertoire ranks of inferred template counts. In a later analysis, generation probabilities were computed using a VDJ recombination model fitted to out-of-frame rearrangements, and the results were checked against IGoR. A later analysis scored TCR-TCR, TCR-HLA and TCR-CMV co-occurrence with hypergeometric tests, applying a repertoire-size bias correction to TCR pairs. In a later analysis, false discovery rates were estimated by permuting HLA or CMV assignments 20 times. In a later analysis, co-occurring TCRs were grouped using DBSCAN, with TCRdist sequence similarity added in when clustering inside HLA-allele-positive subsets. For co-occurrence clustering, repertoires with fewer than 30,000 or more than 120,000 public chains were excluded, along with four or five repertoires with anomalous nucleotide sharing. TCRdb mirrors the immuneACCESS table, restricted to in-frame sequences. Some clones are absent from its copies; in checked studies, under half trace to an unresolved V gene, and the reason for the others is unknown. The DNA gave D and trimming, while V, J and clone size come from that table. For this sample the table gives under 150,000 clones, of which roughly 85% were detected only once. The top ten constitute 1% to 1.5% of the sample.

In total, 500 to 700 healthy bone marrow donors made up the cohort. At the time of sampling, every cohort member was nominally healthy, though immune exposures that went unrecorded were likely present. The donor tested CMV seronegative, placing the donor among the 300 to 450 seronegative members of the cohort. Every donor gave a peripheral blood sample, and the peripheral blood mononuclear cells from that sample were used for TCR beta sequencing. Genomic DNA was extracted from the blood cell samples with the Qiagen DNeasy Blood Extraction Kit. General findings and caveats noted by the study authors: In a later genetic analysis, fewer N-insertions in productive TCRs were reported among donors in an Asian-associated ancestry cluster than the 666-donor mean. Immune exposure information for the cohort was limited to CMV serostatus. Only TCR beta chains were sequenced in this cohort, and the absence of alpha or paired-chain data limited detectable features. The classifier was reported to diagnose cytomegalovirus status with high specificity and sensitivity in both the original cohort and the validation cohort. Linkage disequilibrium might explain the correlated functional status among segregating V segments, but an unknown experimental factor could not be ruled out. Compared with equally common non-associated chains, HLA-associated TCR beta chains in a later analysis were more clonally expanded and had lower generation probabilities. In a later analysis, the rate of TCR association differed among HLA loci, with DRB1 alleles having the most associated TCRs and HLA-C alleles having the fewest. Several of the top co-occurrence clusters appeared to be linked to parvovirus B19, influenza, CMV and Epstein-Barr virus, according to a later analysis. A cluster of highly shared sequence variants was judged likely to be a technical artifact of the sequencing pipeline. In the study, around 160 TCR beta chains were listed as associated with cytomegalovirus. Broadly in line with IMGT annotations, most TCR beta V segments showed up in productive rearrangements about 90% or about 30% of the time in an earlier analysis of several hundred of the donors. When HLA alleles, especially DR and DQ, strongly co-occurred, TCR associations were difficult to assign to individual alleles. The presence/absence analyses assumed that sequencing depth was roughly uniform across donors, and that assumption may not be true. Most TCR sequences were seen in very few donors, while some public TCRs were found in many individuals. Because some donors lacked HLA typing at each locus, the association tests relied only on the typed subset. In a later analysis, most CMV-associated TCR beta chains were found to appear HLA-restricted, with HLA associations seemingly driven largely by CMV exposure. It was suggested by the authors that the approach could potentially be generalized to other disease states and immunological phenotypes. Three of the identified cytomegalovirus-associated TCR beta chains were confirmed in vitro to be specific for cytomegalovirus antigens. At a false discovery rate of 0.05, a later analysis linked 16,951 TCR beta sequences to specific HLA alleles. V-gene and J-gene trimming of TCR beta chains was associated with a missense DCLRE1C variant in a later genetic analysis, and the association was replicated in an independent cohort. Because counts were too low, about 15 rarely observed V segments, including chromosome 9 orphons, were left out of the earlier analysis of roughly 600 of the donors. A further reported finding was that TCR beta sequences accurately predicted the HLA-A and HLA-B alleles for most subjects in the first cohort. Some IMGT-functional V segments, including TRBV6-2 and TRBV6-3, could not be distinguished by the 87-base-pair reads and were therefore excluded.

The clonotype originates from a boy aged 5-17 years in good health and CMV-seronegative. Sequenced sample: PBMCs. The chain couples TRBV28 to TRBJ1-5; no D segment can be confidently identified. The encoded CDR3 is CASKGGRRQPQHF. The nucleotide sequence reads TGTGCCAGCAAGGGTGGGAGGAGACAGCCCCAGCATTTT.